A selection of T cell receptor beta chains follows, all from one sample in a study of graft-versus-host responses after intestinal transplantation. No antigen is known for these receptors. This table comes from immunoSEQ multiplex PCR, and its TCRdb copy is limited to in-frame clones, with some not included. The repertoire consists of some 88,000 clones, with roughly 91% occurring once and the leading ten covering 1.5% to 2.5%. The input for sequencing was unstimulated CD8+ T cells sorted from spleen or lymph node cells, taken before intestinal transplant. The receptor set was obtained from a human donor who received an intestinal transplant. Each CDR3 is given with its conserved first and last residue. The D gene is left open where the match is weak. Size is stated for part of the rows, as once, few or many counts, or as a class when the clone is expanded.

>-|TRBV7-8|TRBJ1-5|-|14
CASSILQGRQPQHF
TGTGCCAGCAGCATACTGCAGGGAAGGCAGCCCCAGCATTTT
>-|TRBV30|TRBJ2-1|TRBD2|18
CAWSDIGIAGGLDNEQFF
TGTGCCTGGAGCGACATCGGAATAGCGGGGGGGCTGGACAATGAGCAGTTCTTC
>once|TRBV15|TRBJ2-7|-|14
CATSREGRPYEQYF
TGTGCCACCAGCAGAGAGGGCCGACCCTACGAGCAGTACTTC
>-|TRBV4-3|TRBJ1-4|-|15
CASSPGISTNEKLFF
TGCGCCAGCAGCCCCGGGATTTCAACTAATGAAAAACTGTTTTTT
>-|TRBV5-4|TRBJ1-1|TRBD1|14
CASSRTGANTEAFF
TGTGCCAGCAGCCGGACAGGGGCGAACACTGAAGCTTTCTTT
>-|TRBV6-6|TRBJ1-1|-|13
CASRGGRGTEAFF
TGTGCCAGCAGGGGGGGACGTGGTACTGAAGCTTTCTTT
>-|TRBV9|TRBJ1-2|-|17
CASSVGGDPGADYGYTF
TGTGCCAGCAGCGTAGGGGGGGACCCCGGGGCAGACTATGGCTACACCTTC
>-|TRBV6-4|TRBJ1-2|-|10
CASKGGGYTF
TGTGCCAGCAAGGGGGGGGGCTACACCTTC
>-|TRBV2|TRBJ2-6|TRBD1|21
CASSPQNLQGQGVRGANVLTF
TGTGCCAGCAGTCCACAAAACCTTCAGGGACAGGGGGTTCGTGGGGCCAACGTCCTGACTTTC
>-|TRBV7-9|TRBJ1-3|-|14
CASSPPTGMNTIYF
TGTGCCAGCAGCCCACCTACAGGGATGAACACCATATATTTT